The text below deals with one T cell receptor beta chain. What this receptor recognizes is not known. No much larger clonotype is one base removed from it; base qualities were not supplied. This entry belongs to a study of CD8 T cells in Susac syndrome (dated by TCRdb to between 2018 and 2021). Study-wide context: Repertoire sequencing was used to test whether CD8+ T cell activation and differentiation in Susac syndrome was antigen driven. The clonality of the CD8+ T cell repertoire was compared across over 10 healthy donors, roughly 14 Susac syndrome patients and around 16 multiple sclerosis patients. General study outcomes and caveats: The number of individuals in the TCR sequencing and HLA analysis was acknowledged as relatively small.

The CDR3, cysteine through phenylalanine, is 14 amino acids long. The CDR3 DNA has 42 bases and is translated from base 1. V is pared back by 4 bases and J by 0 bases, with 10 bases lying between the germline termini. As encoded in the germline V gene (reference sequence), CDR1 is MNHEY while CDR2 is SMNVEV. Peripheral blood CD8+ and CD4+ T cells from healthy donors, Susac syndrome patients and multiple sclerosis patients were profiled using high-throughput TCR beta sequencing. Multiple sclerosis controls were treatment-naive patients with stable or active relapsing-remitting disease fulfilling revised McDonald criteria. Bulk CD8+ and CD4+ T cells were purified by magnetic negative isolation, while CD8+ TEMRA cells were enriched using FACS. Blood was collected in EDTA tubes and processed within 24 hours, with PBMCs isolated through density gradient centrifugation. PBMCs intended for TCR sequencing were cryopreserved in liquid nitrogen and thawed later in a water bath at 37 degrees C. The sorted or isolated CD4+, CD8+ and CD8+ TEMRA cells had a purity of 90% or higher.

RNA was extracted using the RNeasy kit, and about 0.5 to 1 ug of the RNA was reverse transcribed with random hexamers. The immunoSEQ multiplex PCR assay, covering 54 Vbeta and 13 Jbeta segments, was used to amplify TCR beta CDR3 regions. PCR amplification bias was corrected using a synthetic template baseline for primer optimization and computational correction. Concerning the study's data processing: Only productive sequences were kept, with reads annotated to V, D and J genes according to IMGT and analyzed in immunoSEQ Analyzer. To calculate clonality, Shannon entropy was normalized by log2 of the number of productive unique sequences and then subtracted from one. Public and private clones were assessed among the 100 most prevalent clones of each patient and control. Susac-specific clones were defined as absent from healthy and MS cohorts, 1052 published viral clones and other ImmuneACCESS disease sequences. The public sequencing data were trimmed at Q25 with fastp and processed into clonotypes with MiXCR by TCRdb, which kept only in-frame beta chains. Rows are unified per CDR3 protein, each entry keeping the most common DNA and genes. The V and J calls reflect TCRdb's pipeline rather than the authors' work. The sample table lists about 300,000 distinct CDR3 sequences, roughly 85% of them with a count of one. The ten top clones hold around 0.22% of the sample.

Recombination linked TRBV27 to TRBJ2-7; tentative D gene TRBD1, with 6 bases matching. Sequences were obtained from CD8+ T cells from PBMCs. This sequence originates from a human donor with multiple sclerosis. The encoded CDR3 is CASSSRTASYEQYF. Here is the DNA: TGTGCCAGCAGTTCCAGGACAGCCTCCTACGAGCAGTACTTC.